This TCR beta chain was recovered during a study of cytomegalovirus exposure and HLA in healthy donors. Study overall: An early data release held tens of millions of unique TCRs from HLA-typed donors.

Everyone who donated was a healthy bone marrow donor. This clone has only a few counts. No antigen is known for it. Study-level results: A later analysis linked a missense DCLRE1C variant to TCR beta V- and J-gene trimming.

PCR primers comprised 60 Vbeta and 13 Jbeta primers. The assay was immunoSEQ multiplex PCR, and TCRdb's table has in-frame clones only and misses some. The data contain some 130,000 clones, around three fifths of them singletons. The specimen sequenced was PBMCs. The sequence derives from a woman between 35 and 50 years old in good health and CMV-seronegative.

The CDR3 region has the DNA TGTGCCAGCAGCCGGGGGGGTGGGGTTCAAGAGACCCAGTACTTC. Translating it yields CASSRGGGVQETQYF. This sequence joins TRBV5-6 and TRBJ2-5; the match to TRBD2 covers 8 bases. CDR1 is SGHDT and CDR2 is YYEEEE in the germline V gene. This CDR3 is 15 amino acids long. J lost 2 bases, V lost 4 bases, and 7 bases had no gene match.